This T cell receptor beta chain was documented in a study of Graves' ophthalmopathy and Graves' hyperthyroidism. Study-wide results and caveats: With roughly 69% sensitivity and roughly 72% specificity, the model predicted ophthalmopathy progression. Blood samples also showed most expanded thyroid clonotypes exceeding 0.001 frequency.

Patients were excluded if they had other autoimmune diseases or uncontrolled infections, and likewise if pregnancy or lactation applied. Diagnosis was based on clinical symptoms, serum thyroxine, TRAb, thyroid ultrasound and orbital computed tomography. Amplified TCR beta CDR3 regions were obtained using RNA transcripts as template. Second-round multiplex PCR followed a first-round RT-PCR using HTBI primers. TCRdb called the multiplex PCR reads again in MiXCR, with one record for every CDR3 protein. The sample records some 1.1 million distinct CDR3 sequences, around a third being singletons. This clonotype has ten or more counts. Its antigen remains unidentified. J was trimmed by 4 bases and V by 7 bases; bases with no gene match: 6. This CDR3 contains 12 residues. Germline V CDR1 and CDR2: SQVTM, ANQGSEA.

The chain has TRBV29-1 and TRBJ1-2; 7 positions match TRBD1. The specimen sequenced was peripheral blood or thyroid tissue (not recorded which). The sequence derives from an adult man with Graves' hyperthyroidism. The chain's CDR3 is CSADRASYGYTF. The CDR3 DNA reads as TGCAGCGCAGACAGGGCCAGCTATGGCTACACCTTC. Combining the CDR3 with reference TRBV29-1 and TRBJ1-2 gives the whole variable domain SAVISQKPSRDICQRGTSLTIQCQVDSQVTMMFWYRQQPGQSLTLIATANQGSEATYESGFVIDKFPISRPNLTFSTLTVSNMSPEDSSIYLCSADRASYGYTFGSGTRLTVV.